This T cell receptor (beta chain) was documented in a study of blood T cell repertoires in COVID-19. Study-level background: From T cells, B-cell-depleted T cells, or PBMCs came the material, which was cDNA or gDNA.

Authors' methods: How many nucleated cells were present was estimated from reference gene primer amplification. The protocol was immunoSEQ multiplex PCR, while the TCRdb copy is restricted to in-frame clones and leaves out a portion. Clonal size and the V and J genes are those of that table, whereas D and trimming came from the DNA. Of around 180,000 clones listed, 70% to 90% are singletons. Germline CDR1 MNHEY, CDR2 SVGEGT. Trimming shortened V by 0 bases and J by 0 bases, and 9 bases separated the two germline ends. This CDR3 is built from 15 residues. This rearrangement joins TRBV6-2 or TRBV6-3 to TRBJ2-7; D is perhaps TRBD2 (6 bases). The sample was peripheral blood. This receptor was taken from a man aged 65 to 85 with active or convalescent COVID-19. CDR3: CASSYSISGSYEQYF. In nucleotides, the CDR3 is TGTGCCAGCAGTTACTCGATTAGCGGCTCCTACGAGCAGTACTTC.